A selection of T cell receptor beta chains follows, all from one sample in a study of response to subunit inactivated influenza vaccine. MiXCR, applied by TCRdb to the RT-PCR reads, yields one record per CDR3 protein. This sample carries over 400,000 distinct CDR3 sequences, 10% to 11% of them seen once, and the ten largest clones take approximately 12%. This sample comprised PBMCs from blood, obtained roughly 46 days after vaccination. These receptors all come from a man over 45 who received an inactivated influenza vaccine. CDR3s include the opening cysteine and the closing phenylalanine or tryptophan. Fields, in order: V gene, clone size, D gene, J gene, CDR3 DNA, CDR3 protein. A D gene is named only where the DNA matches it firmly. The size entry is marked missing in some rows and otherwise reads once, few, many or a size class.

V gene: TRBV6-5; clone size: few; D gene: .; J gene: TRBJ2-2; CDR3 DNA: TGTGCCAGCAGTTACGGCAGCGTAAACACCGGGGAGCTGTTTTTT; CDR3 protein: CASSYGSVNTGELFF
V gene: TRBV7-2; clone size: .; D gene: TRBD2; J gene: TRBJ2-5; CDR3 DNA: TGTGCCAGCAGCTTATTTGCGGGAGGGCGGGAGACCCAGTACTTC; CDR3 protein: CASSLFAGGRETQYF
V gene: TRBV28; clone size: .; D gene: TRBD2; J gene: TRBJ2-7; CDR3 DNA: TGTGCCAGCAGTTTCGATCTGCGGGGGGACTACGAGCAGTACTTC; CDR3 protein: CASSFDLRGDYEQYF
V gene: TRBV10-2; clone size: .; D gene: .; J gene: TRBJ2-2; CDR3 DNA: TGCGCCAGCAGTGATTGGCAGGGAACCACCGGGGAGCTGTTTTTT; CDR3 protein: CASSDWQGTTGELFF
V gene: TRBV20-1; clone size: few; D gene: TRBD2; J gene: TRBJ2-1; CDR3 DNA: TGCAGTGCTAGGAAGTATGAACCGGGACTAGCCTACAATGAGCAGTTCTTC; CDR3 protein: CSARKYEPGLAYNEQFF
V gene: TRBV29-1; clone size: .; D gene: .; J gene: TRBJ2-1; CDR3 DNA: TGCAGCGTTGCCGGTCTACCTGGCTCCTACAATGAGCAGTTCTTC; CDR3 protein: CSVAGLPGSYNEQFF
V gene: TRBV3-1; clone size: .; D gene: .; J gene: TRBJ2-5; CDR3 DNA: TGTGCCAGCAGCCAAGATCGGATAATCCAAGAGACCCAGTACTTC; CDR3 protein: CASSQDRIIQETQYF
V gene: TRBV29-1; clone size: few; D gene: .; J gene: TRBJ2-7; CDR3 DNA: TGCAGCGTTGCCCCGCGGCTAGCGAGCAACTACGAGCAGTACTTC; CDR3 protein: CSVAPRLASNYEQYF
V gene: TRBV6-4; clone size: few; D gene: TRBD2; J gene: TRBJ2-1; CDR3 DNA: TGTGCCAGCAGTGGACTAGCGGTCCATTTGGTTCTTTTCTACAATGAGCAGTTCTTC; CDR3 protein: CASSGLAVHLVLFYNEQFF
V gene: TRBV12-3/TRBV12-4; clone size: few; D gene: .; J gene: TRBJ2-2; CDR3 DNA: TGTGCCAGCAGGGGACATACTAACACCGGGGAGCTGTTTTTT; CDR3 protein: CASRGHTNTGELFF
V gene: TRBV6-5; clone size: many; D gene: .; J gene: TRBJ1-2; CDR3 DNA: TGTGCCAGCAGTTACTCGAGGGGATCTAACTATGGCTACACCTTC; CDR3 protein: CASSYSRGSNYGYTF
V gene: TRBV6-1; clone size: .; D gene: .; J gene: TRBJ2-6; CDR3 DNA: TGTGCCAGCATTCGATATGGGGGACTTGGGGCCAACGTCCTGACTTTC; CDR3 protein: CASIRYGGLGANVLTF
V gene: TRBV28; clone size: few; D gene: TRBD1; J gene: TRBJ1-4; CDR3 DNA: TGTGCCAGCAGTAAGGGACAGCGTAATGAAAAACTGTTTTTT; CDR3 protein: CASSKGQRNEKLFF
V gene: TRBV28; clone size: .; D gene: TRBD1; J gene: TRBJ1-2; CDR3 DNA: TGTGCCAGCAGTTCAACCGGACAGGGCTATGGCTACACCTTC; CDR3 protein: CASSSTGQGYGYTF
V gene: TRBV7-9; clone size: few; D gene: .; J gene: TRBJ2-1; CDR3 DNA: TGTGCCAGCAGCTTAGGGTATACGGGCGGGGCACCCGAGCAGTTCTTC; CDR3 protein: CASSLGYTGGAPEQFF
V gene: TRBV7-2; clone size: few; D gene: TRBD2; J gene: TRBJ2-1; CDR3 DNA: TGTGCCAGCAGCTTAGCTTACTCTGATAAGAGCGGGGGGCGTCTGAATGAGCAGTTCTTC; CDR3 protein: CASSLAYSDKSGGRLNEQFF
V gene: TRBV7-9; clone size: many; D gene: TRBD2; J gene: TRBJ2-1; CDR3 DNA: TGTGCCAGCAGCCAAGGACTAGCGGGATTAAACAATGAGCAGTTCTTC; CDR3 protein: CASSQGLAGLNNEQFF
V gene: TRBV2; clone size: many; D gene: TRBD1; J gene: TRBJ1-6; CDR3 DNA: TGTGCCAGCAGTGTGGGGGACAGCTATAATTCACCCCTCCACTTT; CDR3 protein: CASSVGDSYNSPLHF
V gene: TRBV3-1; clone size: .; D gene: .; J gene: TRBJ2-3; CDR3 DNA: TGTGCCAGCAGCCCTCGGGGTAGCGGAGCTACGCAGTATTTT; CDR3 protein: CASSPRGSGATQYF
V gene: TRBV11-2; clone size: .; D gene: .; J gene: TRBJ1-5; CDR3 DNA: TGTGCCAGCAGCTTAGCTGAGGGAGGGGGTCAGCCCCAGCATTTT; CDR3 protein: CASSLAEGGGQPQHF
V gene: TRBV6-2/TRBV6-3; clone size: few; D gene: .; J gene: TRBJ1-1; CDR3 DNA: TGTGCCAGCAGTTACACCGTGACTGAAGCTTTCTTT; CDR3 protein: CASSYTVTEAFF
V gene: TRBV20-1; clone size: many; D gene: .; J gene: TRBJ1-3; CDR3 DNA: TGCAGTGCTACCCCGGACTCTGGAAACACCATATATTTT; CDR3 protein: CSATPDSGNTIYF
V gene: TRBV6-5; clone size: few; D gene: TRBD2; J gene: TRBJ2-5; CDR3 DNA: TGTGCCAGCAGTTTGAACATAGCGGGGGGGCGGACCCAGTACTTC; CDR3 protein: CASSLNIAGGRTQYF
V gene: TRBV20-1; clone size: .; D gene: .; J gene: TRBJ2-7; CDR3 DNA: TGCAGTGCTCGGAACTCCCGGAGGGAAATTCTCTACGAGCAGTACTTC; CDR3 protein: CSARNSRREILYEQYF
V gene: TRBV20-1; clone size: many; D gene: TRBD1; J gene: TRBJ2-5; CDR3 DNA: TGCAGTGCTTCCGGGACAGGGCATCACCAAGAGACCCAGTACTTC; CDR3 protein: CSASGTGHHQETQYF
V gene: TRBV28; clone size: .; D gene: .; J gene: TRBJ2-7; CDR3 DNA: TGTGCCAGCAGTTCCGTTGCTTTGGCCTACGAGCAGTACTTC; CDR3 protein: CASSSVALAYEQYF
V gene: TRBV7-2; clone size: few; D gene: TRBD1; J gene: TRBJ1-2; CDR3 DNA: TGTGCCAGCAGCCAGGGACAGCACTATGGCTACACCTTC; CDR3 protein: CASSQGQHYGYTF